This TCR beta chain was identified in a study of beta chain features in type 1 diabetes. Every bit of the isolated RNA underwent reverse transcription, so sequencing read expressed TCRB transcripts. Assay: immunoSEQ multiplex PCR; the TCRdb copy retains only in-frame clones and omits some. The table lists 200,000 to 250,000 clones, 68% of them singletons. Trimming left V 5 bases short and J 6 bases short, with 17 bases between. CDR3 length: 15 residues. Germline-derived CDR1 and CDR2 are SGHTA and FQGNSA. This receptor was taken from a young man in good health. Sequencing was carried out using naive CD4+ T cells from blood. The chain couples TRBV7-2 to TRBJ2-1, with D possibly TRBD2 on 6 matching bases. The CDR3 here is CASSPAGTGPNEQFF. The DNA of the CDR3 is TGTGCCAGCAGCCCGGCCGGGACTGGCCCCAATGAGCAGTTCTTC.